The next 26 T cell receptor beta chains were all read from a single sample in a study of T cells expressing NK-cell markers. After re-calling the 5' RACE reads, TCRdb lists one entry per CDR3 protein, DNA absent. Its clone listing holds around 3,500 distinct CDR3 sequences. The sequenced sample was blood T cells: a sorted CD56 or NKG2C T cell subset, CD4+ or CD8+ T cells, or bulk PBMC T cells (not recorded which). All receptors come from a man aged 18 to 69 in good health.

This clonotype is identified as medium-sized (0.01 to 0.1%) from frequency. The chain uses TRBV2 and TRBJ1-1. Germline lookup yields CDR1 SNHLY and CDR2 FYNNEI. The CDR3 totals 14 residues. CDR3 sequence reads: CASGLRALNTEAFF. The full variable domain, its missing parts supplied by reference TRBV2 and TRBJ1-1, is EPEVTQTPSHQVTQMGQEVILRCVPISNHLYFYWYRQILGQKVEFLVSFYNNEISEKSEIFDDQFSVERPDGSNFTLKIRSTKLEDSAMYFCASGLRALNTEAFFGQGTRLTVV.

CDR3 protein: CRAGRGETQYF. The rearrangement uses TRBV20-1 and TRBJ2-5; TCRdb's D call of TRBD1 is untestable without DNA. The CDR3 contains 11 residues. Germline V gene data show CDR1 as DFQATT and CDR2 as SNEGSKA (reference sequence).

This chain connects TRBV20-1 to TRBJ1-1; TCRdb lists TRBD1, though no DNA is available to test this call. This CDR3 spans 16 amino acids. Germline V gene data show CDR1 as DFQATT and CDR2 as SNEGSKA (reference sequence). The CDR3 protein is CSARDGSGQLNTEAFF.

The chain carries TRBV7-2 and TRBJ2-1; TCRdb's D call of TRBD2 is untestable without DNA. There are 17 residues in the CDR3. Germline V gene data show CDR1 as SGHTA and CDR2 as FQGNSA. The CDR3 loop reads CASSRSGGQRSYNEQFF.

The gene calls are TRBV5-1 and TRBJ2-7; TCRdb calls TRBD1, which cannot be checked without DNA. The CDR3 loop spans 12 amino acids. Germline CDR1 SGHRS, CDR2 YFSETQ. The CDR3 reads CASSATGGEQYF.

This clonotype registers medium-sized by frequency. V usage is TRBV12-3 or TRBV12-4 and J usage is TRBJ2-7; TCRdb designates TRBD1, a call that cannot be tested without DNA. The CDR3 is 14 amino acids. CDR3 region: CASRGQGAGYEQYF.

The chain uses TRBV28 and TRBJ2-7; TCRdb proposes TRBD2, but this gene call is untestable without DNA. In germline, CDR1 is MDHEN, CDR2 SYDVKM. The CDR3 runs to 13 residues. CDR3 amino acids: CASSLPQGGEQYF.

J is TRBJ2-3 and V is TRBV20-1; as DNA is missing, the TRBD2 call by TCRdb cannot be tested. The germline gives CDR1 DFQATT, CDR2 SNEGSKA (reference sequence). The length of the CDR3 is 13 residues. The CDR3: CSAYQREPDTQYF.

The rearrangement joins TRBV4-1 to TRBJ1-3. The CDR3 is 16 residues long. CDR1 MGHRA and CDR2 YSYEKL come from the germline V gene. CDR3 region: CASSQPNRDSGNTIYF.

The chain combines TRBV28 with TRBJ1-1; no DNA is available, so the TRBD1 call from TCRdb remains unchecked. The CDR3 runs 13 residues. CDR1 is MDHEN and CDR2 is SYDVKM in the germline V gene. The chain's CDR3 is CASRVDRITEAFF.

The chain is built from TRBV4-3 and TRBJ1-6; TCRdb lists TRBD1, though no DNA is available to test this call. CDR3 length: 15 residues. Germline V lookup: CDR1 LGHNA, CDR2 YSLEER. The CDR3: CASSHRTGVSSPLHF.

The rearrangement uses TRBV10-3 and TRBJ2-7; absent DNA, TCRdb's TRBD2 call cannot be checked. This CDR3 has 17 amino acids. Looked up from germline, CDR1 is ENHRY and CDR2 is SYGVKD. The CDR3 is CAVSPTSGSLHAYEQYF.

The chain couples TRBV11-1 to TRBJ2-6; TCRdb proposes TRBD1, but this gene call is untestable without DNA. CDR1 SGHAT and CDR2 FQDESV come from the germline V gene (reference sequence). The CDR3 spans 19 residues. The CDR3 sequence is CASTLGGTDLYSGANVLTF.

The chain combines TRBV4-3 with TRBJ1-5; the D call from TCRdb, TRBD1, cannot be confirmed without DNA. The germline gives CDR1 LGHNA, CDR2 YSLEER. The CDR3 has 17 amino acids. The CDR3 sequence is CASSQEHTGSWNQPQHF.

V and J are TRBV27 and TRBJ2-7; the D call from TCRdb, TRBD1, cannot be confirmed without DNA. The V gene's germline CDR1 is MNHEY and CDR2 SMNVEV (reference sequence). The CDR3 runs 16 residues. The CDR3 region is CASSLSSWTGVDEQYF.

The V and J genes are TRBV20-1 and TRBJ2-7; absent DNA, TCRdb's TRBD2 call cannot be checked. Germline CDR1 DFQATT, CDR2 SNEGSKA (reference sequence). This CDR3 spans 13 amino acids. The CDR3 loop is CSARSLDSGEQYF.

The gene calls are TRBV7-9 and TRBJ1-1. Germline CDR1 SEHNR, CDR2 FQNEAQ (reference sequence). The CDR3 contains 12 residues. CDR3 sequence: CASSYDEIEAFF.

The chain combines TRBV9 with TRBJ1-2; the TCRdb call, TRBD1, lacks DNA for checking. The germline CDR1 and CDR2 sequences are SGDLS and YYNGEE. This CDR3 has 14 amino acids. This CDR3 reads CASSPDRINYGYTF.

J is TRBJ2-5 and V is TRBV25-1; the TCRdb D gene call, TRBD1, has no DNA to confirm it. Germline V gene lookup returns CDR1 MGHDK and CDR2 SYGVNS. The CDR3 is 15 amino acids. The chain's CDR3 is CASSARSGATETQYF.

The chain recombines TRBV29-1 with TRBJ1-4; TCRdb's D gene call, TRBD1, goes unchecked for lack of DNA. The germline CDR1 and CDR2 sequences are SQVTM and ANQGSEA. This CDR3 is built from 12 residues. The CDR3 spells CSVAGTVEKLFF.

The rearrangement joins TRBV27 to TRBJ2-5; TCRdb reports TRBD1, a call that lacks DNA to check it against. CDR3 length: 13 residues. CDR1 MNHEY and CDR2 SMNVEV come from the germline V gene (reference sequence). CDR3: CASSWGAQETQYF.

The chain employs TRBV18 and TRBJ2-7; TCRdb's D call of TRBD1 is untestable without DNA. The germline CDR1 and CDR2 sequences are KGHSH and LQKENI. CDR3 length: 15 amino acids. CDR3 amino acids: CASSPGQALRNEQYF.

The V and J genes are TRBV20-1 and TRBJ2-7; TCRdb's assignment of TRBD2 cannot be checked, as there is no DNA. Germline lookup yields CDR1 DFQATT and CDR2 SNEGSKA (reference sequence). The CDR3 contains 15 residues. CDR3 protein: CSAPGTSGSKTEQYF.

This chain connects TRBV6-2 or TRBV6-3 to TRBJ2-7; TCRdb proposes TRBD1, but this gene call is untestable without DNA. The CDR3 covers 14 residues. From germline, CDR1 is MNHEY and CDR2 SVGEGT. CDR3 residues: CASSYPGTVYEQYF.

The V call is TRBV19, the J call TRBJ1-2; TCRdb gives TRBD1 as the D gene, but with no DNA this cannot be confirmed. CDR3 length: 16 residues. Germline lookup yields CDR1 LNHDA and CDR2 SQIVND (reference sequence). CDR3 protein: CASRAEHRTGQDGYTF.

J is TRBJ1-1 and V is TRBV20-1. Germline values: CDR1 DFQATT, CDR2 SNEGSKA (reference sequence). The CDR3 is 13 amino acids. Here the CDR3 reads CSARDGQSREAFF.